The present entry profiles one T cell receptor beta chain with its context. What it binds is not known. The data were taken from a study of blood T cells in healthy people across ages. Findings of the study overall: Among T cells, TCR beta diversity per million cells dropped roughly linearly as age rose. With donor CMV status unknown, expanded clonotype changes were possibly confounded.

Using a J-beta primer mix together with a sample-barcoded 5' primer, a second PCR was run for about 6 to 11 cycles. From the 5' RACE reads, TCRdb called clonotypes with MiXCR, one entry per CDR3 protein. This table holds about 510,000 distinct CDR3 sequences, about 27% found once. The length of the CDR3 is 16 residues. Deletions cut 1 base from V and 2 bases from J, with 13 bases between. Germline CDR1 SGHTA, CDR2 FQGNSA. These records were also assigned to another study, of T cells of mothers and their children.

This sequence was found in a boy aged 2 to 10 in good health. Sequencing was carried out using blood. The chain uses TRBV7-2 and TRBJ2-3; D may correspond to TRBD1 or TRBD2 (5 bases each). As DNA, the CDR3 is TGTGCCAGCAGCTTAGGAGGGGCCCCCTACACAGATACGCAGTATTTT. This gives the protein CASSLGGAPYTDTQYF.